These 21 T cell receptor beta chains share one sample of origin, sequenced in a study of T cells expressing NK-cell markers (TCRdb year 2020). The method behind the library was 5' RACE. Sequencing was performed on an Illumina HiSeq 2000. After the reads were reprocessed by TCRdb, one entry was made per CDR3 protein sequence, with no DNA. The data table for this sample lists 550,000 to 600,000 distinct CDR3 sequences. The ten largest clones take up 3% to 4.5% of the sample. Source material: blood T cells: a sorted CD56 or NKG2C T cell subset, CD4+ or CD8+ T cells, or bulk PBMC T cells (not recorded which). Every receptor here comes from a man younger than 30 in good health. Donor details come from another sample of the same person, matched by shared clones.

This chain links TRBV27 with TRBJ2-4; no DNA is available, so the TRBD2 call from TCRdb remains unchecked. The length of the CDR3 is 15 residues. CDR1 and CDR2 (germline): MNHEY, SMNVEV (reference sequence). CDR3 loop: CASADGTSGSGIQYF.

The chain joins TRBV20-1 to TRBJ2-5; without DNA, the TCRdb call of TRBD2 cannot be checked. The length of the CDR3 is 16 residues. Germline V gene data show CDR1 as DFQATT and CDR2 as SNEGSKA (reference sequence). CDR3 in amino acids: CSAPPFRGGRGETQYF.

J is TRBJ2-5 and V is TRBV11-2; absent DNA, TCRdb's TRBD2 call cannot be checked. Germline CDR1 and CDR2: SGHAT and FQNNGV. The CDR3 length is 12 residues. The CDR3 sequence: CASSAQRGTQYF.

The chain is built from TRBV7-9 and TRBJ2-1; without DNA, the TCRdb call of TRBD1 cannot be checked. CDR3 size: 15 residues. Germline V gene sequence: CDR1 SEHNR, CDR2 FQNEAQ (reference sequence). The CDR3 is CAIAGGTSSYNEQFF.

The CDR3 is CATETGSNTGELFF. The chain carries TRBV10-3 and TRBJ2-2. This CDR3 comprises 14 residues. Germline V lookup: CDR1 ENHRY, CDR2 SYGVKD.

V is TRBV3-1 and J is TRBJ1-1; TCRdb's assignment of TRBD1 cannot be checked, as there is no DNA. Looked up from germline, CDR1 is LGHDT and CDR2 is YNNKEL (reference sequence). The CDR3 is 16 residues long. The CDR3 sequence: CASRRGTGSRGTEAFF. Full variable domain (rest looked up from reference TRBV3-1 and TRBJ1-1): DTAVSQTPKYLVTQMGNDKSIKCEQNLGHDTMYWYKQDSKKFLKIMFSYNNKELIINETVPNRFSPKSPDKAHLNLHINSLELGDSAVYFCASRRGTGSRGTEAFFGQGTRLTVV.

The CDR3 sequence: CASSFRDQETQYF. This sequence joins TRBV27 and TRBJ2-5. The germline gives CDR1 MNHEY, CDR2 SMNVEV (reference sequence). The length of the CDR3 is 13 residues.

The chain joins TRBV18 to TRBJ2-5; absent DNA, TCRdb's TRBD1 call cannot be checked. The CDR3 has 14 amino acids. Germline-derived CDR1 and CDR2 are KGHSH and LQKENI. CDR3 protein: CASSPQGQTETQYF.

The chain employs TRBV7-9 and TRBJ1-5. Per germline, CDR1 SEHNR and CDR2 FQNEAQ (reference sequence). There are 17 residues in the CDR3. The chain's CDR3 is CASSLGEGQLFNQPQHF.

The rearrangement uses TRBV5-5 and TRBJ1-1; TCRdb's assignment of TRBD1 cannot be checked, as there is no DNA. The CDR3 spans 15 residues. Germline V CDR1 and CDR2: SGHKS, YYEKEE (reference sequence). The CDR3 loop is CASSGGQGVDTEAFF.

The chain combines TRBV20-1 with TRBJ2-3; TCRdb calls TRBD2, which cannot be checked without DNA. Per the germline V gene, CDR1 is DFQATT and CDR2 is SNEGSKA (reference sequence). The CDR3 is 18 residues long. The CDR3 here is CSARGLREDFGVTDTQYF.

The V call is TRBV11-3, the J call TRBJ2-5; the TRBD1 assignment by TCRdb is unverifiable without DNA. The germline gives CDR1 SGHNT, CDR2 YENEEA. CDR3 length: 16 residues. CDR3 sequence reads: CASSLDPGDNGETQYF.

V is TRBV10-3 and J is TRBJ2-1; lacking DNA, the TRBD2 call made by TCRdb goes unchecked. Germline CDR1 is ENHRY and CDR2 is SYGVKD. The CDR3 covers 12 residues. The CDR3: CAISESGTIQFF.

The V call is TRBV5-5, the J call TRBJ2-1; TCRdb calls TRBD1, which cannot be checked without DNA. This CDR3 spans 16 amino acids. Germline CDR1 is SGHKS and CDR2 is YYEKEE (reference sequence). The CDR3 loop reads CASSLAGDVSYNEQFF.

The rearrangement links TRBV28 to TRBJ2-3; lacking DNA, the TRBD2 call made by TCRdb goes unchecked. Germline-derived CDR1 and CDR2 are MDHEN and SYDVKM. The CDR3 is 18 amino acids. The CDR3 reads CASKSLGLAGGQADTQYF.

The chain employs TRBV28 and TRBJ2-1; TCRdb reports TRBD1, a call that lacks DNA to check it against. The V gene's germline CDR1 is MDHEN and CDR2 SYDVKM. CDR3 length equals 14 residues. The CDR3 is CASGGPYSYNEQFF.

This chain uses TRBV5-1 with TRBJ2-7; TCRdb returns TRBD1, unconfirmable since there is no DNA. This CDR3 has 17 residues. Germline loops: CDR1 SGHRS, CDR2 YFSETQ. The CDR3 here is CASSLQGQALISYEQYF.

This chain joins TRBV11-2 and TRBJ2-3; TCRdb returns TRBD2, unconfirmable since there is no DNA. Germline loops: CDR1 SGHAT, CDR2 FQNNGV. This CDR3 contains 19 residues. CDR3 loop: CASSLDPGAKLLVTDTQYF. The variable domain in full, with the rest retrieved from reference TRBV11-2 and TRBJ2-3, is EAGVAQSPRYKIIEKRQSVAFWCNPISGHATLYWYQQILGQGPKLLIQFQNNGVVDDSQLPKDRFSAERLKGVDSTLKIQPAKLEDSAVYLCASSLDPGAKLLVTDTQYFGPGTRLTVL.

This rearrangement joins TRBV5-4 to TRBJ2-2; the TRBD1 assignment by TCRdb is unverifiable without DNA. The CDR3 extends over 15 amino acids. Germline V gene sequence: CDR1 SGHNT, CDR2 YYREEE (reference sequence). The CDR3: CASSFGGQGNGELFF.

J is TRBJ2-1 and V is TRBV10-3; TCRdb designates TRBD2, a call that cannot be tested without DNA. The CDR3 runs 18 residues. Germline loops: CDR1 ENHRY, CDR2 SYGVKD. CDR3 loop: CAISGLADVNFKNNEQFF.

The CDR3 here is CASSQEGWAGEWNEQFF. This chain joins TRBV4-2 and TRBJ2-1; the D call from TCRdb, TRBD2, cannot be confirmed without DNA. The CDR3 is made up of 17 amino acids. In germline, CDR1 is LGHNA, CDR2 YNFKEQ.